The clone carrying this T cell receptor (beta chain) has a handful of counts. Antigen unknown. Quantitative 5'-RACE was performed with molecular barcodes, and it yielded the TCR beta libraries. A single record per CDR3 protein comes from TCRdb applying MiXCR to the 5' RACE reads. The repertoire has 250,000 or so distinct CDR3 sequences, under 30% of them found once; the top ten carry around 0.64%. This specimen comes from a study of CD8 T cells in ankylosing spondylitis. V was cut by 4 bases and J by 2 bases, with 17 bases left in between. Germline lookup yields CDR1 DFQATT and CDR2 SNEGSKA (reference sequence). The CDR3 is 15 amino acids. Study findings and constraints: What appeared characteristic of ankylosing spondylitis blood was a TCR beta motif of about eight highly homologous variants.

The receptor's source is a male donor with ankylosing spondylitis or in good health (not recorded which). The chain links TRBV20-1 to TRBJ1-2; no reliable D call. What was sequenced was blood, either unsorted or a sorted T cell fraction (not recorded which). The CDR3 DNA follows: TGCAGTGCTATTCCGACCGAAATTGCGAACTATGGCTACACCTTC. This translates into CSAIPTEIANYGYTF.